The clone carrying this TCR beta chain appeared a single time. What it recognizes is unknown. The CDR3 sequence is 12 residues long. The ends were cut back, 2 bases at V and 5 bases at J, with 4 bases in the middle. Germline V CDR1 and CDR2: MNHEY, SVGEGT. This entry belongs to a study of T cell responses to AZD1222 COVID-19 vaccine. Study outcomes and limitations: Distributed over spike, vaccine-associated CD4 TCRs predominated at 160-218 and 743-854. Females outnumbered males among donors, who were mostly white British; clonal diversity was possibly underestimated. Among those given AZD1222, only six or seven were seropositive at baseline. Two AZD1222 administrations were followed by greater Spike-specific TCR breadth and depth.

Using immunoSEQ multiplex PCR, the repertoire was profiled, and TCRdb retains in-frame clones only, with some absent. The sample holds 180,000 or so clones; about 88% are singletons and the top ten take 25% to 30%. The TCR was taken from an adult who received the AZD1222 COVID-19 vaccine. V and J are TRBV6-2 or TRBV6-3 and TRBJ1-5; D is unresolved. The source was peripheral blood, collected 28 days after the second AZD1222 dose. CDR3 in amino acids: CASSYGDQPQHF. The CDR3 region has the DNA TGTGCCAGCAGTTACGGGGATCAGCCCCAGCATTTT.